This is a list of T cell receptor beta chains from one sample in a study of blood T cell repertoires in COVID-19. The assay was immunoSEQ multiplex PCR, and TCRdb's table has in-frame clones only and misses some. The table records approximately 240,000 clones, 70% to 85% of them present only once. Sequenced material: peripheral blood. These receptor sequences come from a woman in her thirties or forties who had recovered from COVID-19. Each CDR3 is given with its conserved first and last residue. Each record gives: J gene, clone size, V gene, D gene, CDR3 protein, CDR3 DNA. A D gene is named only where the DNA matches it firmly. Clone size is stated in some rows and not others, as once, few, many or a class when expanded.

J gene: TRBJ1-1
clone size: -
V gene: TRBV5-1
D gene: TRBD1
CDR3 protein: CASRDWGTGVTEAFF
CDR3 DNA: TGCGCCAGCAGGGATTGGGGGACAGGGGTCACTGAAGCTTTCTTT

J gene: TRBJ1-1
clone size: once
V gene: TRBV9
D gene: TRBD1
CDR3 protein: CASSEITGGAEAFF
CDR3 DNA: TGTGCCAGCAGCGAGATTACAGGGGGGGCTGAAGCTTTCTTT

J gene: TRBJ2-2
clone size: -
V gene: TRBV6-5
D gene: TRBD1
CDR3 protein: CASRVDRGTRELFF
CDR3 DNA: TGTGCCAGCAGAGTGGACAGGGGGACCCGGGAGCTGTTTTTT

J gene: TRBJ2-3
clone size: -
V gene: TRBV11-3
D gene: -
CDR3 protein: CASSFSSGDTQYF
CDR3 DNA: TGTGCCAGCAGCTTCTCATCGGGGGATACGCAGTATTTT

J gene: TRBJ1-2
clone size: -
V gene: TRBV5-1
D gene: TRBD1
CDR3 protein: CASSETGGNGYTF
CDR3 DNA: TGCGCCAGCAGCGAGACAGGGGGCAATGGCTACACCTTC

J gene: TRBJ1-2
clone size: -
V gene: TRBV3-1/TRBV3-2
D gene: TRBD1
CDR3 protein: CASSPRSGQNYGYTF
CDR3 DNA: TGTGCCAGCAGCCCTAGATCGGGACAGAACTATGGCTACACCTTC

J gene: TRBJ2-7
clone size: few
V gene: TRBV12-5
D gene: -
CDR3 protein: CASGFRVSASAAYEQYF
CDR3 DNA: TGTGCTAGTGGTTTCCGCGTAAGTGCTAGCGCCGCCTACGAGCAGTACTTC

J gene: TRBJ1-2
clone size: -
V gene: TRBV6-6
D gene: -
CDR3 protein: CATPGGDYGYTF
CDR3 DNA: TGTGCCACCCCAGGAGGGGACTATGGCTACACCTTC

J gene: TRBJ1-5
clone size: -
V gene: TRBV5-1
D gene: -
CDR3 protein: CASSLAPGSNQPQHF
CDR3 DNA: TGCGCCAGCAGCTTGGCTCCGGGGAGCAATCAGCCCCAGCATTTT

J gene: TRBJ2-7
clone size: -
V gene: TRBV7-2
D gene: -
CDR3 protein: CASSIRVGEQYF
CDR3 DNA: TGTGCCAGCAGCATCAGGGTCGGCGAGCAGTACTTC

J gene: TRBJ2-7
clone size: -
V gene: TRBV2
D gene: -
CDR3 protein: CASSMGGSIYEQYF
CDR3 DNA: TGTGCCAGCAGTATGGGGGGAAGTATTTACGAGCAGTACTTC

J gene: TRBJ2-1
clone size: -
V gene: TRBV12-3/TRBV12-4
D gene: TRBD2
CDR3 protein: CASSEDGGDEQFF
CDR3 DNA: TGTGCCAGCAGTGAGGACGGGGGGGATGAGCAGTTCTTC

J gene: TRBJ2-3
clone size: -
V gene: TRBV29-1
D gene: TRBD2
CDR3 protein: CSVVVLAGPDTQYF
CDR3 DNA: TGCAGCGTTGTAGTCCTAGCGGGGCCAGATACGCAGTATTTT

J gene: TRBJ2-7
clone size: -
V gene: TRBV19
D gene: -
CDR3 protein: CASSPSDRQISYEQYF
CDR3 DNA: TGTGCCAGTAGTCCATCTGACAGGCAGATCTCCTACGAGCAGTACTTC

J gene: TRBJ1-1
clone size: -
V gene: TRBV2
D gene: -
CDR3 protein: CASSDGGIGTYNTEAFF
CDR3 DNA: TGTGCCAGCAGCGATGGGGGGATCGGGACTTATAACACTGAAGCTTTCTTT

J gene: TRBJ2-1
clone size: -
V gene: TRBV7-3
D gene: -
CDR3 protein: CASSLWLNNEQFF
CDR3 DNA: TGTGCCAGCAGCTTGTGGCTGAACAATGAGCAGTTCTTC

J gene: TRBJ2-7
clone size: -
V gene: TRBV18
D gene: -
CDR3 protein: CASSRTGDYEQYF
CDR3 DNA: TGTGCCAGCTCACGAACAGGCGACTACGAGCAGTACTTC

J gene: TRBJ2-5
clone size: -
V gene: TRBV3-1/TRBV3-2
D gene: -
CDR3 protein: CACEREGLAQETQYF
CDR3 DNA: TGTGCCTGCGAGCGCGAGGGCCTGGCCCAAGAGACCCAGTACTTC

J gene: TRBJ1-6
clone size: many
V gene: TRBV15
D gene: TRBD1
CDR3 protein: CATRTGTDSPLHF
CDR3 DNA: TGTGCCACCAGGACTGGGACAGATTCACCCCTCCACTTT

J gene: TRBJ2-1
clone size: -
V gene: TRBV7-3
D gene: -
CDR3 protein: CASSMLANEQFF
CDR3 DNA: TGTGCCAGCAGCATGCTAGCCAATGAGCAGTTCTTC

J gene: TRBJ1-3
clone size: once
V gene: TRBV6-5
D gene: -
CDR3 protein: CASSYSAAGNTIYF
CDR3 DNA: TGTGCCAGCAGTTACTCGGCAGCTGGAAACACCATATATTTT

J gene: TRBJ1-5
clone size: few
V gene: TRBV6-2/TRBV6-3
D gene: -
CDR3 protein: CASSWARGDGQPQHF
CDR3 DNA: TGTGCCAGCAGTTGGGCCCGGGGGGATGGTCAGCCCCAGCATTTT

J gene: TRBJ2-5
clone size: once
V gene: TRBV13
D gene: -
CDR3 protein: CASSLAGAQKETQYF
CDR3 DNA: TGTGCCAGCAGCTTAGCAGGGGCGCAGAAAGAGACCCAGTACTTC

J gene: TRBJ2-7
clone size: -
V gene: TRBV19
D gene: TRBD1
CDR3 protein: CASSIGTGTHEQYF
CDR3 DNA: TGTGCCAGTAGTATCGGGACAGGGACCCACGAGCAGTACTTC

J gene: TRBJ1-2
clone size: -
V gene: TRBV6-5
D gene: -
CDR3 protein: CASSSTTGGPNYGYTF
CDR3 DNA: TGTGCCAGCAGTTCTACCACCGGGGGGCCTAACTATGGCTACACCTTC

J gene: TRBJ2-1
clone size: -
V gene: TRBV7-3
D gene: -
CDR3 protein: CASSPNRGYNEQFF
CDR3 DNA: TGTGCCAGCAGCCCGAATAGGGGCTACAATGAGCAGTTCTTC

J gene: TRBJ2-7
clone size: -
V gene: TRBV28
D gene: TRBD1
CDR3 protein: CASRLTGSTYEQYF
CDR3 DNA: TGTGCCAGCAGATTGACAGGGTCAACCTACGAGCAGTACTTC

J gene: TRBJ2-3
clone size: -
V gene: TRBV7-9
D gene: -
CDR3 protein: CASSLNLVSPGDTQYF
CDR3 DNA: TGTGCCAGCAGCTTAAATTTGGTCTCACCAGGGGATACGCAGTATTTT

J gene: TRBJ1-2
clone size: -
V gene: TRBV30
D gene: -
CDR3 protein: CAWTGLDGYTF
CDR3 DNA: TGTGCCTGGACCGGGTTGGATGGCTACACCTTC

J gene: TRBJ2-1
clone size: once
V gene: TRBV9
D gene: -
CDR3 protein: CASSVAGGNPKFISSYNEQFF
CDR3 DNA: TGTGCCAGCAGCGTAGCCGGCGGGAACCCCAAATTTATAAGCTCCTACAATGAGCAGTTCTTC

J gene: TRBJ2-6
clone size: -
V gene: TRBV7-2
D gene: -
CDR3 protein: CASSTLRGSPSSGANVLTF
CDR3 DNA: TGTGCCAGCAGCACTCTCAGGGGTTCCCCCTCCTCTGGGGCCAACGTCCTGACTTTC

J gene: TRBJ1-4
clone size: -
V gene: TRBV7-8
D gene: TRBD1
CDR3 protein: CASSLGVQGAGEKLFF
CDR3 DNA: TGTGCCAGCAGCTTAGGTGTCCAGGGGGCTGGTGAAAAACTGTTTTTT

J gene: TRBJ1-5
clone size: -
V gene: TRBV5-6
D gene: -
CDR3 protein: CASSSQDRSNQPQHF
CDR3 DNA: TGTGCCAGCAGCTCCCAGGATCGTAGCAATCAGCCCCAGCATTTT

J gene: TRBJ1-1
clone size: few
V gene: TRBV5-4
D gene: -
CDR3 protein: CASNLGAGANTEAFF
CDR3 DNA: TGTGCCAGCAACCTGGGGGCGGGGGCGAACACTGAAGCTTTCTTT

J gene: TRBJ1-5
clone size: -
V gene: TRBV2
D gene: -
CDR3 protein: CASSDQGPQPQHF
CDR3 DNA: TGTGCCAGCAGTGACCAGGGGCCCCAGCCCCAGCATTTT

J gene: TRBJ1-2
clone size: few
V gene: TRBV18
D gene: -
CDR3 protein: CASSPLQGYGYTF
CDR3 DNA: TGTGCCAGCTCACCATTACAGGGCTATGGCTACACCTTC

J gene: TRBJ2-3
clone size: -
V gene: TRBV2
D gene: -
CDR3 protein: CASSNDRSTDTQYF
CDR3 DNA: TGTGCCAGCAGTAACGACAGGTCCACAGATACGCAGTATTTT

J gene: TRBJ1-2
clone size: -
V gene: TRBV7-9
D gene: TRBD1
CDR3 protein: CASSSGQGAYGYTF
CDR3 DNA: TGTGCCAGCAGCTCAGGACAGGGGGCGTATGGCTACACCTTC

J gene: TRBJ1-6
clone size: -
V gene: TRBV13
D gene: TRBD1
CDR3 protein: CASSLNAGGNSPLHF
CDR3 DNA: TGTGCCAGCAGCTTAAATGCAGGGGGAAATTCACCCCTCCACTTT

J gene: TRBJ1-2
clone size: -
V gene: TRBV19
D gene: -
CDR3 protein: CASRWGVDGYTF
CDR3 DNA: TGTGCCAGTAGATGGGGGGTAGATGGCTACACCTTC

J gene: TRBJ1-1
clone size: few
V gene: TRBV6-5
D gene: -
CDR3 protein: CASSWSRGGPEAFF
CDR3 DNA: TGTGCCAGCAGTTGGTCGCGGGGGGGCCCTGAAGCTTTCTTT

J gene: TRBJ2-5
clone size: -
V gene: TRBV19
D gene: -
CDR3 protein: CASSTSGQKETQYF
CDR3 DNA: TGTGCCAGTAGTACTTCGGGTCAAAAAGAGACCCAGTACTTC

J gene: TRBJ1-1
clone size: once
V gene: TRBV2
D gene: TRBD1
CDR3 protein: CASSENPGQSEAFF
CDR3 DNA: TGTGCCAGCAGTGAGAATCCGGGACAGTCTGAAGCTTTCTTT

J gene: TRBJ1-5
clone size: few
V gene: TRBV7-9
D gene: -
CDR3 protein: CASSAQVTNQPQHF
CDR3 DNA: TGTGCCAGCAGCGCCCAGGTGACCAATCAGCCCCAGCATTTT

J gene: TRBJ1-2
clone size: -
V gene: TRBV10-3
D gene: TRBD1
CDR3 protein: CAISEGGLNYGYTF
CDR3 DNA: TGTGCCATCAGTGAAGGGGGCCTAAACTATGGCTACACCTTC

J gene: TRBJ2-2
clone size: -
V gene: TRBV2
D gene: -
CDR3 protein: CASSELGAENTGELFF
CDR3 DNA: TGTGCCAGCAGTGAACTGGGGGCAGAGAACACCGGGGAGCTGTTTTTT

J gene: TRBJ2-7
clone size: once
V gene: TRBV3-1/TRBV3-2
D gene: TRBD1
CDR3 protein: CASSRGGTGVIGYEQYF
CDR3 DNA: TGTGCCAGCAGCCGAGGGGGTACAGGGGTTATAGGATACGAGCAGTACTTC

J gene: TRBJ2-1
clone size: once
V gene: TRBV9
D gene: TRBD2
CDR3 protein: CASSATSGGINEQFF
CDR3 DNA: TGTGCCAGCAGCGCCACTAGCGGGGGGATCAATGAGCAGTTCTTC

J gene: TRBJ2-5
clone size: -
V gene: TRBV2
D gene: TRBD2
CDR3 protein: CASIWTRQETQYF
CDR3 DNA: TGTGCCAGCATTTGGACTAGACAAGAGACCCAGTACTTC

J gene: TRBJ2-1
clone size: -
V gene: TRBV3-1/TRBV3-2
D gene: TRBD2
CDR3 protein: CASSKSGGTDEQFF
CDR3 DNA: TGTGCCAGCAGCAAGAGCGGGGGGACGGATGAGCAGTTCTTC

J gene: TRBJ2-2
clone size: -
V gene: TRBV19
D gene: -
CDR3 protein: CASSLLSGGPTGELFF
CDR3 DNA: TGTGCCAGTAGTCTCCTCTCCGGGGGGCCAACCGGGGAGCTGTTTTTT